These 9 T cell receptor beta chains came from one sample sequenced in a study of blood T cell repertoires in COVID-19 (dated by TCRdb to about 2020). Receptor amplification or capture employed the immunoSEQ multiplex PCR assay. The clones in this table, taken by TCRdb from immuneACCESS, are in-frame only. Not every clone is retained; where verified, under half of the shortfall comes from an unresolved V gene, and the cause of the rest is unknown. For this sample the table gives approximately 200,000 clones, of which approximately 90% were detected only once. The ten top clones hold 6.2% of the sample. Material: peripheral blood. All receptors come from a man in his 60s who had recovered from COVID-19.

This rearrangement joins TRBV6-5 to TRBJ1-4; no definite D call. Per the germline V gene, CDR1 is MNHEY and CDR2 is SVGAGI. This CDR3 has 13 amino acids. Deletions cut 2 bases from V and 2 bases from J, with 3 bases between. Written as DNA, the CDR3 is TGTGCCAGCAGTTACCGGACTAATGAAAAACTGTTTTTT. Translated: CASSYRTNEKLFF.

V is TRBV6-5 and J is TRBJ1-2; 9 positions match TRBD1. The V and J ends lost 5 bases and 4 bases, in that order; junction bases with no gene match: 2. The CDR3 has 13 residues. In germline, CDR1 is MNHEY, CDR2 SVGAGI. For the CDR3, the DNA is TGTGCCAGCAGTACGGACAGGGGCTATGGCTACACCTTC. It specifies CASSTDRGYGYTF.

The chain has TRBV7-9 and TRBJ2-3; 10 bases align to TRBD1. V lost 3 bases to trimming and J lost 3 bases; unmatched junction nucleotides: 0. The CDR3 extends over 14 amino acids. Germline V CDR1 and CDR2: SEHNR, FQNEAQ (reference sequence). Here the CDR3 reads CASSLGQGTDTQYF. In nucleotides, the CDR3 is TGTGCCAGCAGCTTGGGACAGGGGACAGATACGCAGTATTTT.

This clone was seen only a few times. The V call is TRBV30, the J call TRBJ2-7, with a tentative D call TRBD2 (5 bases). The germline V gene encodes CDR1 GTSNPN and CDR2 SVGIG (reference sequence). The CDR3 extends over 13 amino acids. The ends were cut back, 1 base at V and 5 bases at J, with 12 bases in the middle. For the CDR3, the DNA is TGTGCCTGGAGTGGGCTAGCCGCGGACGAGCAGTACTTC. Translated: CAWSGLAADEQYF. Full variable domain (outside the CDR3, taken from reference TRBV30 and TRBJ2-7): SQTIHQWPATLVQPVGSPLSLECTVEGTSNPNLYWYRQAAGRGLQLLFYSVGIGQISSEVPQNLSASRPQDRQFILSSKKLLLSDSGFYLCAWSGLAADEQYFGPGTRLTVT.

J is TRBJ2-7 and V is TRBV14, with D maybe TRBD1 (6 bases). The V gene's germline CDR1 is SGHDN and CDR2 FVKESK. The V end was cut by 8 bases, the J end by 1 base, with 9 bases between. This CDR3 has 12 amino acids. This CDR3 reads CASSQGSYEQYF. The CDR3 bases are TGTGCCAGCTCCCAGGGGTCCTACGAGCAGTACTTC.

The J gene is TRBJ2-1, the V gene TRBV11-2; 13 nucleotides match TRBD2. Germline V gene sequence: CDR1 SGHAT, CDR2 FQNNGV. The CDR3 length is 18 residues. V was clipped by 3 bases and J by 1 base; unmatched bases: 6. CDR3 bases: TGTGCCAGCAGCTTCCCCGGGACTAGCGGGGATTCCTACAATGAGCAGTTCTTC. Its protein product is CASSFPGTSGDSYNEQFF.

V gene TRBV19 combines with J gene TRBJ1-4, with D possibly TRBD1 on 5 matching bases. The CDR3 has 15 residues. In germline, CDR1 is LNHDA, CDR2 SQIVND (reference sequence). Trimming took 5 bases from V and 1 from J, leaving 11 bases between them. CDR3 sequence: CASSAGQGTNEKLFF. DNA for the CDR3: TGTGCCAGTAGTGCCGGTCAGGGAACTAATGAAAAACTGTTTTTT.

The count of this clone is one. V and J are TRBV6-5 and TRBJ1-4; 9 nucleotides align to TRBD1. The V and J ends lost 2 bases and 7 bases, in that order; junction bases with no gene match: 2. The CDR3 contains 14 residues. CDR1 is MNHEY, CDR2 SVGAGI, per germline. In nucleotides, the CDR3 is TGTGCCAGCAGTTACACAGGGGGCAGTGAAAAACTGTTTTTT. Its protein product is CASSYTGGSEKLFF.

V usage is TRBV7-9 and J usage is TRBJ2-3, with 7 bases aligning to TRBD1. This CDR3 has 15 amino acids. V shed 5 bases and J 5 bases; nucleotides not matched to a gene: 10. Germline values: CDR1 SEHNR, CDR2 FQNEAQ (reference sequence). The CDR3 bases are TGTGCCAGCAGCCTTATAGAGACAGGGAAAGATACGCAGTATTTT. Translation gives CASSLIETGKDTQYF.